The rows below give T cell receptor beta chains drawn from one sample of a study of blood T cells in healthy people across ages. Using its own MiXCR run on the 5' RACE reads, TCRdb lists one record per CDR3 protein. The data contain fewer than 900,000 distinct CDR3 sequences, roughly 44% of them seen just once; the ten biggest clones take up roughly 19%. The source material was blood. Receptors originate from a woman in her sixties in good health. Each CDR3 is given with its conserved first and last residue. The order of the fields is clone size, J gene, V gene, D gene, CDR3 protein, CDR3 DNA. The D gene is left open where the match is weak. Some rows mark clone size as missing; the rest say once, few, many or name a class of expanded clone.

- | TRBJ2-1 | TRBV4-3 | TRBD2 | CASSQAWTSGPINEQFF | TGCGCCAGCAGCCAAGCTTGGACTAGCGGACCCATTAATGAGCAGTTCTTC
- | TRBJ2-5 | TRBV6-1 | TRBD1 | CASKDYDRGRQYNEQYF | TGTGCCAGCAAGGACTATGACAGGGGCAGGCAATACAATGAGCAGTACTTC
- | TRBJ2-1 | TRBV7-2 | TRBD2 | CASSRSGSFSEQFF | TGTGCCAGCAGCCGTAGCGGGAGTTTTAGTGAGCAGTTCTTC
few | TRBJ2-7 | TRBV7-9 | - | CASSLGETKYF | TGTGCCAGCAGCTTAGGAGAAACAAAGTACTTC
few | TRBJ2-7 | TRBV24-1 | - | CATSDLNQGVHEQYF | TGTGCCACCAGTGATTTGAACCAGGGCGTCCACGAGCAGTACTTC
- | TRBJ2-3 | TRBV3-1 | TRBD2 | CASSQVGLATDTQYF | TGTGCCAGCAGCCAAGTGGGACTAGCGACAGATACGCAGTATTTT
few | TRBJ2-7 | TRBV6-1 | - | CASNIVGARDEQYF | TGTGCCAGCAATATTGTAGGTGCCAGGGACGAGCAGTACTTC
once | TRBJ2-1 | TRBV6-2/TRBV6-3 | - | CASRRYRDEQFF | TGTGCCAGCAGAAGATATAGGGATGAGCAGTTCTTC
- | TRBJ2-2 | TRBV29-1 | - | CSAGTQVFGELFF | TGCAGCGCAGGGACTCAAGTCTTCGGGGAGCTGTTTTTT
- | TRBJ2-3 | TRBV20-1 | - | CSARDSSTDTQYF | TGCAGTGCTAGAGATTCAAGCACAGATACGCAGTATTTT
- | TRBJ2-1 | TRBV7-8 | TRBD2 | CASSLAETSGSNEQFF | TGTGCCAGCAGCTTAGCAGAGACTAGCGGGAGCAATGAGCAGTTCTTC
- | TRBJ2-7 | TRBV29-1 | - | CSVEGSSCEQYF | TGCAGCGTTGAAGGAAGCTCCTGCGAGCAGTACTTC
- | TRBJ2-7 | TRBV6-4 | - | CASSNRVPGFGEQYF | TGTGCCAGCAGTAACCGTGTTCCGGGGTTTGGCGAGCAGTACTTC
- | TRBJ2-1 | TRBV20-1 | TRBD2 | CSARHSEERGGSYNEQFF | TGCAGTGCTAGACATTCCGAGGAGCGGGGGGGCTCCTACAATGAGCAGTTCTTC
few | TRBJ2-2 | TRBV7-9 | - | CASSLGGRGGGELFF | TGTGCCAGCAGCTTAGGGGGACGAGGCGGCGGGGAGCTGTTTTTT
- | TRBJ2-2 | TRBV28 | TRBD1 | CASSIPGQGARGELFF | TGTGCCAGCAGTATTCCGGGACAGGGGGCACGTGGGGAGCTGTTTTTT
- | TRBJ2-1 | TRBV7-8 | TRBD1 | CASRLVETGDEQFF | TGTGCCAGCCGCTTAGTCGAAACAGGGGATGAGCAGTTCTTC
few | TRBJ2-5 | TRBV6-2/TRBV6-3 | TRBD2 | CASSPSGAGGMETQYF | TGTGCCAGCAGTCCCTCGGGAGCGGGAGGTATGGAGACCCAGTACTTC
- | TRBJ1-1 | TRBV11-2 | TRBD1 | CASSLTRRGRGRNTEAFF | TGTGCCAGCAGCTTAACCCGGAGGGGCAGGGGGCGCAACACTGAAGCTTTCTTT
- | TRBJ1-1 | TRBV7-2 | - | CASSLVRTQGGEAFF | TGTGCCAGCAGCTTAGTTCGGACCCAGGGAGGGGAAGCTTTCTTT
- | TRBJ2-3 | TRBV18 | - | CASSPPARSDTQYF | TGTGCCAGCTCACCACCCGCGAGGTCAGATACGCAGTATTTT
- | TRBJ2-1 | TRBV6-2/TRBV6-3 | TRBD2 | CASSYLTDSGGAIEQFF | TGTGCCAGCAGTTACTTGACAGATAGCGGGGGGGCCATTGAGCAGTTCTTC
- | TRBJ2-7 | TRBV6-6 | - | CASSRPDGYEQYF | TGTGCCAGCAGCCGCCCCGACGGTTACGAGCAGTACTTC
- | TRBJ1-1 | TRBV27 | - | CASSSDGVWVTEAFF | TGTGCCAGCAGTTCAGACGGGGTATGGGTCACTGAAGCTTTCTTT
- | TRBJ1-1 | TRBV6-5 | - | CASSYSGGHGTEAFF | TGTGCCAGCAGTTACTCCGGGGGGCACGGCACTGAAGCTTTCTTT
- | TRBJ1-1 | TRBV5-1 | - | CASSSKVENTEAFF | TGCGCCAGCAGCTCTAAGGTGGAGAACACTGAAGCTTTCTTT
- | TRBJ2-1 | TRBV20-1 | - | CSALPRGASRSEQFF | TGCAGTGCTCTCCCCCGGGGGGCCTCACGCAGTGAGCAGTTCTTC
many | TRBJ1-2 | TRBV29-1 | TRBD1 | CSVEVRQGPSYGYTF | TGCAGCGTTGAAGTCCGACAGGGACCCTCCTATGGCTACACCTTC
few | TRBJ2-7 | TRBV2 | TRBD2 | CASSQTSGTYEQYF | TGTGCCAGCAGTCAGACTAGCGGGACCTACGAGCAGTACTTC
- | TRBJ1-2 | TRBV4-3 | - | CASSQVTGPGYGYTF | TGCGCCAGCAGCCAAGTTACAGGGCCGGGCTATGGCTACACCTTC
- | TRBJ2-1 | TRBV10-3 | - | CATSGTGGDEQFF | TGTGCCACCAGCGGGACAGGCGGGGATGAGCAGTTCTTC
few | TRBJ2-7 | TRBV18 | TRBD1 | CASSPLGQGSEQYF | TGTGCCAGCTCACCCCTGGGACAGGGAAGCGAGCAGTACTTC
- | TRBJ2-7 | TRBV6-5 | - | CASSGLNSYEQYF | TGTGCCAGCAGCGGACTGAACTCCTACGAGCAGTACTTC
few | TRBJ2-5 | TRBV10-3 | - | CAISGQYEQYF | TGTGCCATCAGTGGACAGTATGAGCAGTACTTC
- | TRBJ1-5 | TRBV6-2/TRBV6-3 | - | CASSYEKMGARFLGQPQHF | TGTGCCAGCAGTTACGAGAAAATGGGGGCTCGGTTTCTTGGTCAGCCCCAGCATTTT
few | TRBJ1-5 | TRBV5-1 | - | CASSADERVGQPQHF | TGCGCCAGCAGCGCCGACGAAAGGGTGGGCCAGCCCCAGCATTTT
- | TRBJ2-7 | TRBV7-2 | - | CASSLDPGEFYEQYF | TGTGCCAGCAGCTTGGATCCCGGGGAATTCTACGAGCAGTACTTC
- | TRBJ2-1 | TRBV12-3/TRBV12-4 | TRBD2 | CASSSRLAGGTYNEQFF | TGTGCCAGCAGTTCGCGACTAGCGGGGGGGACCTACAATGAGCAGTTCTTC
- | TRBJ2-5 | TRBV20-1 | TRBD2 | CSANLGLAGGLGETQYF | TGCAGTGCTAACCTCGGACTAGCGGGGGGCCTGGGAGAGACCCAGTACTTC
- | TRBJ2-2 | TRBV3-1 | TRBD2 | CASSQALAANTGELFF | TGTGCCAGCAGCCAGGCCCTAGCGGCGAACACCGGGGAGCTGTTTTTT
- | TRBJ2-7 | TRBV3-1 | - | CASRPRGTTYEQYF | TGTGCCAGCAGGCCTAGGGGTACTACCTACGAGCAGTACTTC
few | TRBJ2-1 | TRBV4-3 | TRBD1 | CASSQVGTGVYNEQFF | TGCGCCAGCAGCCAAGTCGGGACAGGGGTCTACAATGAGCAGTTCTTC
- | TRBJ1-1 | TRBV20-1 | - | CSARDKPNTEAFF | TGCAGTGCCAGGGACAAGCCGAACACTGAAGCTTTCTTT
- | TRBJ2-7 | TRBV21-1 | - | CASKTGFYYEQYF | TGTGCCAGCAAGACAGGATTCTACTACGAGCAGTACTTC
- | TRBJ2-1 | TRBV20-1 | TRBD2 | CSARPSGGGEQFF | TGCAGTGCTAGACCTAGCGGGGGAGGTGAGCAGTTCTTC
- | TRBJ2-5 | TRBV5-6 | TRBD1 | CASSSRGTGAQETQYF | TGTGCCAGCAGCAGCCGAGGGACAGGGGCCCAAGAGACCCAGTACTTC
few | TRBJ1-2 | TRBV10-3 | TRBD1 | CAITQGTGINYGYTF | TGTGCCATCACCCAAGGGACAGGGATCAACTATGGCTACACCTTC
- | TRBJ1-1 | TRBV11-2 | TRBD1 | CASSSGQGSMYTEAFF | TGTGCCAGCAGCTCAGGACAGGGGAGTATGTACACTGAAGCTTTCTTT
few | TRBJ2-1 | TRBV7-8 | TRBD2 | CASSAPRLAGEKNEQFF | TGTGCCAGCAGCGCTCCTAGACTAGCGGGAGAGAAGAATGAGCAGTTCTTC
- | TRBJ1-4 | TRBV10-3 | TRBD1 | CAISDNRGKEHEKLFF | TGTGCCATCAGCGATAACAGGGGGAAGGAACATGAAAAACTGTTTTTT
- | TRBJ2-6 | TRBV12-3/TRBV12-4 | - | CASSFSLAGANVLTF | TGTGCCAGCAGTTTCTCCCTGGCCGGGGCCAACGTCCTGACTTTC
few | TRBJ2-7 | TRBV5-1 | TRBD1 | CASSLAPRLGQGSEQYF | TGCGCCAGCAGCTTGGCGCCTAGGCTCGGACAGGGGTCCGAGCAGTACTTC
- | TRBJ1-6 | TRBV2 | - | CASRDGGSSYNSPLHF | TGTGCCAGCAGGGACGGGGGATCGTCCTATAATTCACCCCTCCACTTT
few | TRBJ2-1 | TRBV5-1 | TRBD1 | CASSATGKENEQFF | TGCGCCAGCAGCGCGACAGGGAAAGAGAATGAGCAGTTCTTC
- | TRBJ1-2 | TRBV28 | - | CASSLGGTSNYGYTF | TGTGCCAGCAGTTTAGGCGGGACTTCTAACTATGGCTACACCTTC
- | TRBJ2-3 | TRBV20-1 | - | CSALTPGADSTDTQYF | TGCAGTGCTTTAACTCCAGGAGCGGATAGCACAGATACGCAGTATTTT
few | TRBJ2-3 | TRBV12-3/TRBV12-4 | - | CASRRASDTQYF | TGTGCCAGCAGACGCGCTTCGGATACGCAGTATTTT
few | TRBJ2-7 | TRBV7-6 | TRBD1 | CASSSRLADRGREQYF | TGTGCCAGCAGTTCAAGGTTGGCGGACAGGGGGCGCGAGCAGTACTTC